This T cell receptor beta chain was recorded in a study of blood T cell repertoires in COVID-19. The CDR3 covers 16 residues. Trimming removed 3 bases from V and 0 bases from J, with 9 bases in between. The germline CDR1 and CDR2 sequences are MDHEN and SYDVKM. In the original processing: Reference gene primer amplification in the assay estimated nucleated cell counts. Assay used: immunoSEQ multiplex PCR; TCRdb lists only in-frame clones, some missing. V and J calls and clone size are those listed in that table; D and trimming were worked out from the DNA. Of 140,000 to 150,000 clones in the sample, about 85% were seen once.

This TCR was sampled from a human donor with acute or convalescent COVID-19. The donor label of this sample is uncertain. The V and J genes are TRBV28 and TRBJ1-6; D remains ambiguous. The sequenced sample was peripheral blood. CDR3 bases: TGTGCCAGCAGTTTTAGCTTGAGCTCCTATAATTCACCCCTCCACTTT. As protein: CASSFSLSSYNSPLHF.